A selection of T cell receptor beta chains follows, all from one sample in a study of beta chain features in type 1 diabetes. This table comes from immunoSEQ multiplex PCR, and its TCRdb copy is limited to in-frame clones, with some not included. The sample carries 300,000 or so clones, approximately 14% recorded once. The sequenced sample was naive CD4+ T cells from blood. The receptors shown here come from a man aged 25-45 years with type 1 diabetes. CDR3s include the opening cysteine and the closing phenylalanine or tryptophan. A D gene is named only where the DNA matches it firmly. A clone size is listed for some rows: how often the clone was seen (once, few, many), or a class if it is expanded.

cdr3_length	v_call	clone_size	d_call	j_call	cdr3_nt	cdr3_aa
15	TRBV7-2	-	-	TRBJ2-2	TGTGCCAGCAGCTTAGTAACAGGTTCCACCGGGGAGCTGTTTTTT	CASSLVTGSTGELFF
12	TRBV9	-	-	TRBJ2-5	TGTGCCAGCAGCGAGGGGGAAGAGACCCAGTACTTC	CASSEGEETQYF
15	TRBV5-4	-	-	TRBJ2-4	TGTGCCAGCAGCAGGAGACAGCCGGCTGAAAACATTCAGTACTTC	CASSRRQPAENIQYF
13	TRBV2	-	TRBD2	TRBJ2-1	TGTGCCAGCAGCCTAGCGGGGCTTAATGAGCAGTTCTTC	CASSLAGLNEQFF
15	TRBV7-8	once	TRBD1	TRBJ1-1	TGTGCCAGCAGCGGGGGACAGGGCCTCAACACTGAAGCTTTCTTT	CASSGGQGLNTEAFF
15	TRBV15	-	TRBD1	TRBJ2-2	TGTGCCACCAGCAGAGTTAGGGGGCACACCGGGGAGCTGTTTTTT	CATSRVRGHTGELFF
15	TRBV2	few	TRBD1	TRBJ2-7	TGTGCCAGCAGTTTACCGGGACAGGGGGCGTACGAGCAGTACTTC	CASSLPGQGAYEQYF
13	TRBV5-1	-	-	TRBJ1-1	TGCGCCAGCAGACTTCTCCGTGACACTGAAGCTTTCTTT	CASRLLRDTEAFF
15	TRBV5-4	-	-	TRBJ2-5	TGTGCCAGCAGCCTAGCCATGGACGGCGCGGAGACCCAGTACTTC	CASSLAMDGAETQYF
15	TRBV4-2	few	-	TRBJ1-5	TGTGCCAGCAGCCAAGAGGGGGGTCGGCTTCAGCCCCAGCATTTT	CASSQEGGRLQPQHF
15	TRBV5-1	few	TRBD2	TRBJ2-1	TGCGCCAGCAGCGCTTTGGGACTAGCGAACGATGAGCAGTTCTTC	CASSALGLANDEQFF
16	TRBV5-4	-	-	TRBJ1-1	TGTGCCAGCAGCTTGAGGACAGCTTCCCTGAACACTGAAGCTTTCTTT	CASSLRTASLNTEAFF
12	TRBV28	few	-	TRBJ2-5	TGTGCCAGCAGTTCCCGGCGGGACGAAAAGTACTTC	CASSSRRDEKYF
14	TRBV6-5	few	TRBD1	TRBJ2-7	TGTGCCAGCAGCCGGGGACAGGGTTCCTACGAGCAGTACTTC	CASSRGQGSYEQYF
16	TRBV5-4	-	-	TRBJ2-2	TGTGCCAGCAGCTTGAGTTTACTAGCAGGTTCCGGGGAGCTGTTTTTT	CASSLSLLAGSGELFF
11	TRBV7-2	-	-	TRBJ2-5	TGTGCCAGCAGGCTAATAGAGACCCAGTACTTC	CASRLIETQYF
14	TRBV28	few	-	TRBJ2-3	TGTGCCAGCAGTCCCGGACAGAGCACAGATACGCAGTATTTT	CASSPGQSTDTQYF
13	TRBV6-6	-	-	TRBJ1-2	TGTGCCAGCAGTGCAGACGGGGGGAGAGGCTACACCTTC	CASSADGGRGYTF
14	TRBV29-1	-	TRBD2	TRBJ2-7	TGCAGCGCTGCCACGCTAGCGGGAGGAAACGAGCAGTACTTC	CSAATLAGGNEQYF
13	TRBV7-3	few	-	TRBJ1-5	TGTGCCAGCAGCTTAACGAAGGGGCAGCCCCAGCATTTT	CASSLTKGQPQHF
15	TRBV5-4	-	TRBD2	TRBJ2-1	TGTGCCAGCAGACCCGGACTAGCGGGAGAGAATGAGCAGTTCTTC	CASRPGLAGENEQFF
15	TRBV28	-	-	TRBJ2-7	TGTGCCAGCAGTCCGAATTGGCAGGGGATCTACGAGCAGTACTTC	CASSPNWQGIYEQYF
12	TRBV10-3	-	TRBD1	TRBJ2-5	TGTGCCAGCCGGGACAGGGAAGAGACCCAGTACTTC	CASRDREETQYF
13	TRBV7-2	-	-	TRBJ2-3	TGTGCCAGCAGCTTAGAGACTCCTAGAATGCAGTATTTT	CASSLETPRMQYF
15	TRBV18	few	TRBD2	TRBJ2-1	TGTGCCAGCTCCCAACTAGCGGGGGTCTACAATGAGCAGTTCTTC	CASSQLAGVYNEQFF
15	TRBV6-4	few	TRBD2	TRBJ2-1	TGTGCCAGCAGTGTAGAAAGCGGGAACTTTAATGAGCAGTTCTTC	CASSVESGNFNEQFF
13	TRBV11-1	few	-	TRBJ2-2	TGTGCCAGCAGCTTCCAGGGAACCGGGGAGCTGTTTTTT	CASSFQGTGELFF
12	TRBV28	few	-	TRBJ1-1	TGTGCCACCCGAGAGCAGAACACTGAAGCTTTCTTT	CATREQNTEAFF
17	TRBV4-3	-	-	TRBJ2-4	TGCGCCAGCAGCCAAGAAAGAGGGAGCCTAGCCAAAAACATTCAGTACTTC	CASSQERGSLAKNIQYF
12	TRBV5-5	few	-	TRBJ2-2	TGTGCCAGCAGCTTGTACGGCGGGGAGCTGTTTTTT	CASSLYGGELFF
15	TRBV18	-	-	TRBJ1-1	TGTGCCAGCTCACCCAATGTCGCTACGAACACTGAAGCTTTCTTT	CASSPNVATNTEAFF
15	TRBV27	-	-	TRBJ2-2	TGTGCCAGCAGTTTATCGAGGATCTACACCGGGGAGCTGTTTTTT	CASSLSRIYTGELFF
15	TRBV6-5	few	TRBD1	TRBJ2-7	TGTGCCAGCAGTTACTCGAGCGGACAGGGATACGAGCAGTACTTC	CASSYSSGQGYEQYF
15	TRBV7-9	-	TRBD2	TRBJ2-1	TGTGCCAGCAGCCGACTAGCGGGAGTATACAATGAGCAGTTCTTC	CASSRLAGVYNEQFF
15	TRBV28	few	-	TRBJ2-6	TGTGCCAGCAGAAACAGGGCCTCTGGGGCCAACGTCCTGACTTTC	CASRNRASGANVLTF